The following is a TCR beta chain sequence with its context. Its matching antigen is unknown. The source of the sample is a study of T cells expressing NK-cell markers. CDR1 SGHRS and CDR2 YFSETQ come from the germline V gene. The length of the CDR3 is 16 residues. Findings of the study overall: The CD3+CD56-NKG2C+ fraction was also led by these clonotypes in several donors.

TCRdb re-called the 5' RACE reads; one entry per CDR3 protein, DNA not given. This sample contains over 150,000 distinct CDR3 sequences. This receptor was obtained from a woman aged 45-59 years in good health. Sequencing was done on a sample of blood T cells: a sorted CD56 or NKG2C T cell subset, CD4+ or CD8+ T cells, or bulk PBMC T cells (not recorded which). This sequence joins TRBV5-1 and TRBJ1-4. The CDR3 sequence: CASSLTEEGVYEKLFF.